Each of the 8 T cell receptor beta chains below was sequenced from the same sample in a study of T cell responses to AZD1222 COVID-19 vaccine. The table came from immunoSEQ multiplex PCR; TCRdb's copy has only in-frame clones and leaves some out. The repertoire has about 140,000 clones, approximately 92% of them found once; the top ten carry about 2.5%. Source: peripheral blood, taken on day 0 of AZD1222 vaccination. Receptors were obtained from an adult in good health.

The genes are TRBV10-3 and TRBJ2-2; tentative D call: TRBD1 (6 bases). Trimming took 4 bases from V and 0 from J, leaving 9 bases between them. CDR3 length: 15 amino acids. Germline CDR1 and CDR2: ENHRY and SYGVKD. CDR3 bases: TGTGCCATCAGTGCAGGGACATCGAACACCGGGGAGCTGTTTTTT. Amino acids: CAISAGTSNTGELFF.

The chain combines TRBV9 with TRBJ1-2; TRBD1 might be the D (5 bases). CDR3 length: 14 residues. From germline, CDR1 is SGDLS and CDR2 YYNGEE. The V end lost 0 bases, the J end lost 4 bases, and 10 bases lay between the germline ends. The CDR3 coding sequence is TGTGCCAGCAGCGTAGATCAGGGTGGCTATGGCTACACCTTC. This encodes CASSVDQGGYGYTF.

The CDR3 bases are TGTGCCAGCAGTTACCGGACTAGCGGGAGCTACGAGCAGTACTTC. Translated, it gives CASSYRTSGSYEQYF. The genes are TRBV6-6 and TRBJ2-7; TRBD2 matches at 13 bases. The CDR3 length is 15 residues. Per the germline V gene, CDR1 is MNHNY and CDR2 is SVGAGI (reference sequence). Trimming took 2 bases from V and 3 from J; bases not matched to a gene: 1.

The CDR3 DNA is TGCGCCAGCAGCTTGTCCCGGGAGGGAACCGGGGAGCTGTTTTTT. It translates to CASSLSREGTGELFF. This chain joins TRBV5-1 and TRBJ2-2; 8 nucleotides match TRBD2. CDR3 length equals 15 residues. Germline trimming cut 1 base from V and 5 bases from J; bases unmatched to any gene: 4. The germline V gene encodes CDR1 SGHRS and CDR2 YFSETQ. The variable domain in full, completed from reference TRBV5-1 and TRBJ2-2, reads KAGVTQTPRYLIKTRGQQVTLSCSPISGHRSVSWYQQTPGQGLQFLFEYFSETQRNKGNFPGRFSGRQFSNSRSEMNVSTLELGDSALYLCASSLSREGTGELFFGEGSRLTVL.

The chain employs TRBV10-3 and TRBJ2-7, with 7 bases lining up with TRBD1. The CDR3 is 16 amino acids. The germline CDR1 and CDR2 sequences are ENHRY and SYGVKD. Trimming removed 2 bases from V and 1 base from J; junction bases left unmatched: 8. The CDR3 spells CAISEGPTGDSYEQYF. In DNA, the CDR3 is TGTGCCATCAGTGAGGGGCCCACAGGGGATTCCTACGAGCAGTACTTC.

V and J are TRBV3-1 (or the pseudogene TRBV3-2) and TRBJ2-7; 8 bases match TRBD2. Per germline, CDR1 LGHDT and CDR2 YNNKEL (reference sequence). The CDR3 is 16 residues long. The trim removed 3 bases at V and 6 bases at J, leaving 13 bases unmatched. The CDR3 DNA reads as TGTGCCAGCAGCCAGGCGGCAATCGGACTAGCCCCCGAGCAGTACTTC. As protein: CASSQAAIGLAPEQYF.

The V and J genes are TRBV18 and TRBJ1-4; D ambiguous. Trimming took off 0 bases at V and 6 bases at J, with 11 bases between the two ends. The V gene's germline CDR1 is KGHSH and CDR2 LQKENI. This CDR3 is built from 15 residues. The CDR3 DNA reads as TGTGCCAGCTCACCACCCCTCGAGCTCGATGAAAAACTGTTTTTT. Amino acids: CASSPPLELDEKLFF.

The chain employs TRBV3-1 (or the pseudogene TRBV3-2) and TRBJ1-3, with TRBD1 as a possible D gene (6 bases). Trimming pared 3 bases from V and 7 bases from J, leaving 13 bases between. There are 14 residues in the CDR3. Germline V gene data show CDR1 as LGHDT and CDR2 as YNNKEL (reference sequence). DNA for the CDR3: TGTGCCAGCAGCCAGACAGGCGGAGGGAACACCATATATTTT. Translating gives CASSQTGGGNTIYF.